These 11 T cell receptor beta chains were sequenced from one sample in a study of T-cell reconstitution after alpha-beta-depleted transplantation in children. TCRbeta library construction was performed incorporating unique molecular identifiers. Via MiXCR, TCRdb re-called the PCR reads, giving one row per CDR3 protein. Here the sample spans more than 550,000 distinct CDR3 sequences, over 9.5% being singletons. Sequences were derived from PBMCs from the stem cell graft donor, sampled from the stem cell graft. The receptors stem from a human donor who donated a stem cell graft to a child with acute myeloid leukemia.

V and J are TRBV30 and TRBJ2-7; a possible D gene is TRBD2 (5 bases). The CDR3 has 13 amino acids. Germline V lookup: CDR1 GTSNPN, CDR2 SVGIG (reference sequence). The ends were cut back, 0 bases at V and 7 bases at J, with 13 bases in the middle. CDR3 loop: CAWSVLARDEQYF. The CDR3 DNA reads as TGTGCCTGGAGTGTTTTAGCGAGGGATGAGCAGTACTTC.

The sample holds a few counts of this clonotype. Here the CDR3 reads CASSQEGSGRGNTGELFF. The CDR3 DNA reads as TGCGCCAGCAGCCAAGAGGGTAGCGGGAGGGGGAACACCGGGGAGCTGTTTTTT. The genes are TRBV4-3 and TRBJ2-2, with 11 nucleotides matching TRBD2. CDR3 length: 18 amino acids. In germline, CDR1 is LGHNA, CDR2 YSLEER. The trim removed 0 bases at V and 1 base at J, leaving 4 bases unmatched.

This clonotype has more than one count but fewer than ten. The chain is built from TRBV9 and TRBJ2-7, with TRBD1 identical over 9 bases. With 1 base clipped from V and 5 bases from J, the junction kept 7 bases outside the gene matches. The CDR3 covers 15 residues. CDR1 is SGDLS and CDR2 is YYNGEE in the germline V gene. The CDR3 loop is CASSVTGTGIHEQYF. The CDR3 DNA sequence: TGTGCCAGCAGCGTAACCGGGACAGGGATCCACGAGCAGTACTTC.

This clonotype was seen more than once but under ten times. CDR3 DNA sequence: TGTGCCAGCAGTGAACTTTACTCGGTGGGGGAGACCCAGTACTTC. This encodes CASSELYSVGETQYF. The V and J genes are TRBV2 and TRBJ2-5, with D unresolved. There are 15 residues in the CDR3. The V gene's germline CDR1 is SNHLY and CDR2 FYNNEI. The V end lost 2 bases, the J end lost 5 bases, and 15 bases lay between the germline ends.

This clonotype was seen a handful of times. V gene TRBV20-1 combines with J gene TRBJ1-3, with 7 bases matching TRBD1. The trim removed 6 bases at V and 0 bases at J, leaving 11 bases unmatched. Germline V CDR1 and CDR2: DFQATT, SNEGSKA (reference sequence). The CDR3 runs to 16 residues. The CDR3 nucleotides read TGCAGTGCGGCCGGGACAGTTTCGAGCTCTGGAAACACCATATATTTT. Protein: CSAAGTVSSSGNTIYF.

Many counts were recorded for this clonotype. This chain uses TRBV7-9 with TRBJ2-1, with 7 bases identical to TRBD2. Germline V gene lookup returns CDR1 SEHNR and CDR2 FQNEAQ (reference sequence). The V segment lost 5 bases and the J segment 3 bases; nucleotides outside the gene matches: 10. The CDR3 is made up of 16 amino acids. CDR3 amino acids: CASSPMGEGRYNEQFF. The CDR3 region has the DNA TGTGCCAGCAGCCCAATGGGGGAGGGCCGCTACAATGAGCAGTTCTTC.

This clonotype was found many times. The rearrangement joins TRBV6-5 to TRBJ2-2, with D perhaps TRBD1 or TRBD2 (6 bases each). V was trimmed by 0 bases and J by 7 bases, leaving 9 bases between them. Germline-derived CDR1 and CDR2 are MNHEY and SVGAGI. The CDR3 consists of 14 residues. CDR3 in DNA: TGTGCCAGCAGTTACTCGAGGGGGGTCGGGGAGCTGTTTTTT. Residues: CASSYSRGVGELFF.

The table lists this clonotype with a few counts. V usage is TRBV2 and J usage is TRBJ1-2; D gene uncertain. V lost 4 bases and J lost 8, with 8 bases in between. The CDR3 contains 11 residues. Germline-derived CDR1 and CDR2 are SNHLY and FYNNEI. In DNA, the CDR3 is TGTGCCAGCAGTGTCCTGACGGGCTACACCTTC. Residues: CASSVLTGYTF.

This clonotype was seen more than once but under ten times. The chain couples TRBV3-1 to TRBJ1-5; TRBD1 is a possible D gene (6 bases). The CDR3 is made up of 15 amino acids. Germline V gene data show CDR1 as LGHDT and CDR2 as YNNKEL (reference sequence). V shed 1 base and J shed 4 bases, with 11 bases lying between them. The CDR3 nucleotides read TGTGCCAGCAGCCAAGGCAGGGGCGGGAATCAGCCCCAGCATTTT. Translated, it gives CASSQGRGGNQPQHF.

This clonotype was counted between two and nine times. The chain recombines TRBV29-1 with TRBJ2-5; D may correspond to TRBD1 or TRBD2 (5 bases each). This CDR3 has 14 residues. Germline V CDR1 and CDR2: SQVTM, ANQGSEA. V was shortened by 7 bases and J by 1 base, with 16 bases between the two germline ends. The CDR3 DNA reads TGCAGCGCGGGGACGGGGAGCGGCCAAGAGACCCAGTACTTC. The encoded protein is CSAGTGSGQETQYF.

This clonotype was detected only a few times. The chain carries TRBV7-2 and TRBJ2-1; 7 positions match TRBD2. This CDR3 has 14 residues. The J segment lost 8 bases and the V segment lost 3 bases, leaving 7 bases of the junction unmatched. In germline, CDR1 is SGHTA, CDR2 FQGNSA. The CDR3 bases are TGTGCCAGCAGCTTCCGCGGGAGAGGTGATGAGCAGTTCTTC. Amino acid sequence: CASSFRGRGDEQFF. Looking up the rest from reference TRBV7-2 and TRBJ2-1 gives the full variable domain: GAGVSQSPSNKVTEKGKDVELRCDPISGHTALYWYRQSLGQGLEFLIYFQGNSAPDKSGLPSDRFSAERTGGSVSTLTIQRTQQEDSAVYLCASSFRGRGDEQFFGPGTRLTVL.